This T cell receptor (beta chain) was found in a study of T-cell memory formation after mild COVID-19. In the study overall: The study found TCR clusters largely donor specific.

From the 5' RACE reads, TCRdb called clonotypes with MiXCR, one entry per CDR3 protein. The sample holds about 560,000 distinct CDR3 sequences, roughly 17% seen once. A word on this clonotype: Its antigen is unidentified.

Study conclusions and caveats: The authors left the SARS-CoV-2 specificity of second-wave clones peaking on day 37 unconfirmed. That cross-reactive memory joined was suggested by some responding clones appearing in pre-infection memory.

The CDR3 covers 14 residues. Germline-derived CDR1 and CDR2 are SQVTM and ANQGSEA. Trimming took off 7 bases at V and 4 bases at J, with 18 bases between the two ends. The gene calls are TRBV29-1 and TRBJ2-3; D call uncertain. Sequencing input: PBMCs or a T cell subset sorted from them (not recorded which). The sequence was collected from an adult woman who had mild COVID-19 (a few samples of this study predate the infection). Cell type and time point are not known. The CDR3 DNA is TGCAGCGCCGCTCCGCTAGTAACAGCAGATACGCAGTATTTT. Translating it yields CSAAPLVTADTQYF.